This T cell receptor beta chain was documented in a study of blood T cells in healthy people across ages. Study-level results: The study could not conclusively compare naive and antigen-experienced cells, given its unsorted PBMCs.

Sample-barcoded 5' priming and a J-beta primer mix drove a second PCR of about 6 to 12 cycles. TCRdb called the 5' RACE reads again in MiXCR, with one record for every CDR3 protein. The sample consists of hundreds of thousands of distinct CDR3 sequences, 56% of them appearing once. Of note for this clonotype: Its antigen is still unknown.

The source of this sequence is a man aged 35-49 years in good health. The sequenced sample consisted of blood.

In DNA, the CDR3 is TGCGCCAGCAGCTTGGCCGTTTCATTGCCACAAGAGACCCAGTACTTC. Protein: CASSLAVSLPQETQYF. The V and J genes are TRBV5-1 and TRBJ2-5; D remains unclear. Germline V gene sequence: CDR1 SGHRS, CDR2 YFSETQ. V was clipped by 0 bases and J by 2 bases, with 14 bases between them. The length of the CDR3 is 16 residues.